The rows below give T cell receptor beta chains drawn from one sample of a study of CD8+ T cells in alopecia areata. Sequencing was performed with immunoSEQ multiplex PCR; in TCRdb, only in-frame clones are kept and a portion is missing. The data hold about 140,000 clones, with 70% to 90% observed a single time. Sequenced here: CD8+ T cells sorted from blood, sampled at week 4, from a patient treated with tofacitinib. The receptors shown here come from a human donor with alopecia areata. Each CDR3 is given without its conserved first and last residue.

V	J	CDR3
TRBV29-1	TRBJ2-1	SVDGTYNEQF
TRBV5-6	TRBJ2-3	ASSSADRTDTQY
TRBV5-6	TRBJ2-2	ASSLGILAPGELF
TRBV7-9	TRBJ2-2	ASSLQFRTEGDTGELF
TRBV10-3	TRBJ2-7	AISGDWVYEQY
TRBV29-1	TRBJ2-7	SVEAGGTSSYEQY
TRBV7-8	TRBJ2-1	ASSYTGEKEF
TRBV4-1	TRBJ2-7	ASSQVPGYEQY
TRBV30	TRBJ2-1	ALRRENEIYNEQF
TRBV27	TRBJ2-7	ASRDGQGASKEQY
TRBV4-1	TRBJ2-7	ASSQQGGSYEQY
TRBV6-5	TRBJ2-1	ASSRTGGYNEQF
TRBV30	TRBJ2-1	ACCRGTVEF
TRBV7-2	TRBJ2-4	ASSLLAGGLENIQY
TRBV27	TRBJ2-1	ASSPRGPRNEQF
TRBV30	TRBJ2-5	ASDGETQY
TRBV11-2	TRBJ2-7	ASSLGQGIYEQY
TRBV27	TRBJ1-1	ASSDRVSTEAF
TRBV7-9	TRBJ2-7	ASSLASSHEQY
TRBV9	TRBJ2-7	ASSVSSGTYEQY
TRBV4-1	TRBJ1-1	ASSSSVSLGAATSNTEAF
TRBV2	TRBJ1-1	ASRDRGSYEAF
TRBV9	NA	ASSVASYGGGLSEQY
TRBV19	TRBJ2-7	ASSNGQLPYEQY
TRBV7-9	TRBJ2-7	ASSASSYEQY
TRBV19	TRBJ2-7	ASSWGGSYEQY
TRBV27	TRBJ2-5	ASSLSSGASVETQY
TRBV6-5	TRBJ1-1	ASSYSFPGSHTEAF
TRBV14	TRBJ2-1	ASSLSLRRGAYNEQF
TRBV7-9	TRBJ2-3	ASSSQSDTQY
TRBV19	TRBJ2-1	ASSIGRGSYNEQF
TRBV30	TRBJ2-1	AWSWGYNEQF
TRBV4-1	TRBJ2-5	ASSQWAGLAGGETQY
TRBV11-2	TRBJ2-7	ASSPPSGTGDYEQY
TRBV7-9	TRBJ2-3	ASSRSGNTDTQY
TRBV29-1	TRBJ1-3	SGHRDRSSSGNTIY
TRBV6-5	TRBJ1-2	ASAGGTEGVKGYT
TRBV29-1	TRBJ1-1	SVEGGPTEAF
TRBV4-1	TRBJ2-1	ASSQVLGGNEQF
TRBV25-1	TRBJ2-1	ASSGTSGSAEQF
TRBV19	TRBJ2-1	ASSMGQPRI
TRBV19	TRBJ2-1	ASNPGGDYNEQF
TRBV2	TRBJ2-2	ASSEGLGNTGELF
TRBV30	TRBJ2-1	AWSLPGTVYNEQF
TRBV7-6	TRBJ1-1	ASSGGPLTEAF
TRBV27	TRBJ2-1	ASSPPTAGGRNEQF
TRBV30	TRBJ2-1	ACYRRNEQF
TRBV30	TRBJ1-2	AWNPSGGYGYT